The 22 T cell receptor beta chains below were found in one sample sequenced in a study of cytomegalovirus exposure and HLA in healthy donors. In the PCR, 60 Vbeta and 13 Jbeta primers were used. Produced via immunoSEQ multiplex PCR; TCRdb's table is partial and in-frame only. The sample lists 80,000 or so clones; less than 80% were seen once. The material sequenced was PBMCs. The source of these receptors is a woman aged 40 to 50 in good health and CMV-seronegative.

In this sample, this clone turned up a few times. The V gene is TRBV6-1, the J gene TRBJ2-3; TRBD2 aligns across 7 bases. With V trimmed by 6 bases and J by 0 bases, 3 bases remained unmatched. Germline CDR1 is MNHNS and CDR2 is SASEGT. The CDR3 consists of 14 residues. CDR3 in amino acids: CASRGTTSTDTQYF. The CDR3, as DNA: TGTGCCAGCAGGGGGACTACCAGCACAGATACGCAGTATTTT.

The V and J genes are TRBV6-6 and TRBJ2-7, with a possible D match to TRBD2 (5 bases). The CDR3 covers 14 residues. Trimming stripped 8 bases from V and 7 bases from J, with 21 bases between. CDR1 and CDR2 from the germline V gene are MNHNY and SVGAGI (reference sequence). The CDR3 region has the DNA TGTGCCAGCCACAGAGCTTTAGGTACGGGAGAGCAGTACTTC. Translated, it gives CASHRALGTGEQYF.

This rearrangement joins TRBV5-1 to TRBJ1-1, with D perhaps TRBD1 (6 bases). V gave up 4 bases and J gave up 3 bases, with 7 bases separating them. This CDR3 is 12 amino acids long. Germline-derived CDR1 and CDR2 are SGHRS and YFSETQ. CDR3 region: CASSDRHTEAFF. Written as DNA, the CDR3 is TGCGCCAGCAGCGACAGGCACACTGAAGCTTTCTTT. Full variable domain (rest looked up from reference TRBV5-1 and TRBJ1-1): KAGVTQTPRYLIKTRGQQVTLSCSPISGHRSVSWYQQTPGQGLQFLFEYFSETQRNKGNFPGRFSGRQFSNSRSEMNVSTLELGDSALYLCASSDRHTEAFFGQGTRLTVV.

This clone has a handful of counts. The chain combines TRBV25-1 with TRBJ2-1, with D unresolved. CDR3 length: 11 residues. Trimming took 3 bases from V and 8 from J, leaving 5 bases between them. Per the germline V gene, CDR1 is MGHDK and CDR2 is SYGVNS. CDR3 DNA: TGTGCCAGCAGTGAGAGCTATGAGCAGTTCTTC. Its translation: CASSESYEQFF.

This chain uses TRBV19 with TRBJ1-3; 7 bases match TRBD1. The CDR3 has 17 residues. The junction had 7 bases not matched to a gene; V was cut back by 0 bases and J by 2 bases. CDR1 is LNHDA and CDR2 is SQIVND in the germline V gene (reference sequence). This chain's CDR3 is CASSIDHGTVTGNTIYF. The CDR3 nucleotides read TGTGCCAGTAGTATAGATCATGGGACAGTGACTGGAAACACCATATATTTT.

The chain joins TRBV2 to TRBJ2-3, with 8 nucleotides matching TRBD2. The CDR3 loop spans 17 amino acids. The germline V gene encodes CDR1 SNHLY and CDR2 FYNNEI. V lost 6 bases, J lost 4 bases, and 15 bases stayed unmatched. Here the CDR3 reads CASRELAGAPPADTQYF. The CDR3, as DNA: TGTGCCAGCAGGGAGCTAGCGGGCGCCCCCCCCGCAGATACGCAGTATTTT.

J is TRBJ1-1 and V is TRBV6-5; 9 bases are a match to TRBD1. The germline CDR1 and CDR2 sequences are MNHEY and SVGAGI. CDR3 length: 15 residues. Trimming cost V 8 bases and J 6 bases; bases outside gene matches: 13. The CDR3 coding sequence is TGTGCCAGCCTCCCCGGCAGGGACAGGGTCTCTGAAGCTTTCTTT. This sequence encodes CASLPGRDRVSEAFF.

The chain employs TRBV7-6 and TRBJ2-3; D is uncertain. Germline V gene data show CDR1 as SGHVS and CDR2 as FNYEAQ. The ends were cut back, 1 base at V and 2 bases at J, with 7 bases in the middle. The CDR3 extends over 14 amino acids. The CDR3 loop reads CASSLGAHTDTQYF. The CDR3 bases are TGTGCCAGCAGCTTAGGGGCTCACACAGATACGCAGTATTTT.

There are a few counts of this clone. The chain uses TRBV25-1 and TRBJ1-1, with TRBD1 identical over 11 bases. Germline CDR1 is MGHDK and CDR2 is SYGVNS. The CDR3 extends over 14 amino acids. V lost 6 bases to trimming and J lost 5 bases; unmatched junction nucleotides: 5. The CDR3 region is CASSEDRGRTEAFF. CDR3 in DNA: TGTGCCAGCAGCGAGGACAGGGGGCGGACTGAAGCTTTCTTT. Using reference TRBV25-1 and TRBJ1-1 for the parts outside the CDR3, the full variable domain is EADIYQTPRYLVIGTGKKITLECSQTMGHDKMYWYQQDPGMELHLIHYSYGVNSTEKGDLSSESTVSRIRTEHFPLTLESARPSHTSQYLCASSEDRGRTEAFFGQGTRLTVV.

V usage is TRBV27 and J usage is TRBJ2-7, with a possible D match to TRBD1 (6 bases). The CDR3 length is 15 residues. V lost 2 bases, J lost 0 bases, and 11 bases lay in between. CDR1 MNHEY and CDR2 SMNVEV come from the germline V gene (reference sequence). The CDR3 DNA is TGTGCCAGCAGTTTACTGGGACATAGCTCCTACGAGCAGTACTTC. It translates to CASSLLGHSSYEQYF.

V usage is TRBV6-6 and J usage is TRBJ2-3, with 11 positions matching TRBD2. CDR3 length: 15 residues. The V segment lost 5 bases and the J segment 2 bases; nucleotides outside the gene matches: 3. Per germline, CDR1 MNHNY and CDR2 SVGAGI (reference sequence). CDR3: CASSRTSGYTDTQYF. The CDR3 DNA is TGTGCCAGCAGTCGGACTAGCGGGTACACAGATACGCAGTATTTT.

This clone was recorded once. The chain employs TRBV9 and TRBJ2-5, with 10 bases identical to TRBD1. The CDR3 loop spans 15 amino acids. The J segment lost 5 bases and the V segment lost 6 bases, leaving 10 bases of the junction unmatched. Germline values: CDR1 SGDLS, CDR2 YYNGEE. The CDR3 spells CASTGQGEAFETQYF. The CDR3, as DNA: TGTGCCAGCACCGGACAGGGGGAGGCTTTCGAGACCCAGTACTTC. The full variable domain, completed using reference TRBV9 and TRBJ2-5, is DSGVTQTPKHLITATGQRVTLRCSPRSGDLSVYWYQQSLDQGLQFLIQYYNGEERAKGNILERFSAQQFPDLHSELNLSSLELGDSALYFCASTGQGEAFETQYFGPGTRLLVL.

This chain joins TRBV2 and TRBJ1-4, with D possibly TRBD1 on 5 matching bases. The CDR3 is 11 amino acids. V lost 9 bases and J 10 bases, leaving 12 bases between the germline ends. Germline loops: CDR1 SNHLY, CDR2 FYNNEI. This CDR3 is CASEKGLKLFF. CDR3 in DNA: TGTGCCAGTGAAAAGGGGTTAAAACTGTTTTTT.

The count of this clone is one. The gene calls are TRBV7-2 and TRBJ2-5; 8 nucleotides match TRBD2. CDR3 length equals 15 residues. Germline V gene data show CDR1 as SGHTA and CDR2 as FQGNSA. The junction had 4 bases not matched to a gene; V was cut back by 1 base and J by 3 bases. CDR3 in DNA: TGTGCCAGCAGCTTAGATCCAGCGGGAGAAGAGACCCAGTACTTC. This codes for CASSLDPAGEETQYF.

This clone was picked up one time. The CDR3 region is CAWSTWTGTLTRTEAFF. The DNA for the CDR3 is TGTGCCTGGAGTACGTGGACAGGGACGTTAACGCGCACTGAAGCTTTCTTT. The rearrangement joins TRBV30 to TRBJ1-1; the match to TRBD1 covers 8 bases. V shed 2 bases, J shed 4 bases, and the junction held 15 bases outside the gene matches. CDR3 length equals 17 residues. The germline V gene has CDR1 GTSNPN and CDR2 SVGIG (reference sequence).

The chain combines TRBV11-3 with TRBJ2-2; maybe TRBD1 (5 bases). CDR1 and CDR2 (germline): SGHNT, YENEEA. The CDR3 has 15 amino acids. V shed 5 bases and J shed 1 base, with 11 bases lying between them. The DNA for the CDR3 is TGTGCCAGCAGCGACGTCACAGGGAACACCGGGGAGCTGTTTTTT. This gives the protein CASSDVTGNTGELFF.

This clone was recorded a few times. The CDR3 sequence: CASQDKGGWATEQYF. As DNA, the CDR3 is TGTGCCAGCCAGGATAAAGGGGGCTGGGCTACCGAGCAGTACTTC. This rearrangement joins TRBV2 to TRBJ2-7; 7 bases line up with TRBD1. The V gene end was trimmed by 8 bases and the J gene end by 6 bases; junction bases not matched to a gene: 16. The germline V gene encodes CDR1 SNHLY and CDR2 FYNNEI. This CDR3 has 15 residues.

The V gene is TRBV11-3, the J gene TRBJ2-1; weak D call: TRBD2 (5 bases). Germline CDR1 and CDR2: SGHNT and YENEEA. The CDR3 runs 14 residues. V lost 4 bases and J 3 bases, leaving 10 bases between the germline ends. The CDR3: CASSSEEYYNEQFF. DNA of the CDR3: TGTGCCAGCAGCTCGGAGGAATACTACAATGAGCAGTTCTTC.

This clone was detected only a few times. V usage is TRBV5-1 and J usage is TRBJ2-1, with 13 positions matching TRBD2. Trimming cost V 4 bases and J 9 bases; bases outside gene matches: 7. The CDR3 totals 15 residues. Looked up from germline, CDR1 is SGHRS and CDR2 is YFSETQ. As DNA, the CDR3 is TGCGCCAGCAGCCCAGGGACTAGCGGGATGGGTGAGCAGTTCTTC. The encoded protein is CASSPGTSGMGEQFF.

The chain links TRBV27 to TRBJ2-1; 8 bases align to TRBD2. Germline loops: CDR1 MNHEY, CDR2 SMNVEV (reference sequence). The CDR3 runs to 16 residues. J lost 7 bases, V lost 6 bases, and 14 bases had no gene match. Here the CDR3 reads CASSPIWRGVGNEQFF. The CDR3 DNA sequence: TGTGCCAGCAGCCCTATCTGGCGGGGGGTTGGGAATGAGCAGTTCTTC.

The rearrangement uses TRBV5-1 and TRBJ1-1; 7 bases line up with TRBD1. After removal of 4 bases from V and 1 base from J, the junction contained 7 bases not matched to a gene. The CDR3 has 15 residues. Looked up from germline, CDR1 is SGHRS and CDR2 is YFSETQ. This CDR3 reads CASSPRQGRNTEAFF. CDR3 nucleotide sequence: TGCGCCAGCAGCCCCCGACAGGGAAGGAACACTGAAGCTTTCTTT.

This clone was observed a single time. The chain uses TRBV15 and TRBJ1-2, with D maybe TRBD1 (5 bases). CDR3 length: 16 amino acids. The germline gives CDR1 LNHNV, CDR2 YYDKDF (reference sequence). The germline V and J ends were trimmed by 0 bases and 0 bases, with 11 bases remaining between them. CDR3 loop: CATSRDGGGTNYGYTF. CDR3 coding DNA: TGTGCCACCAGCAGAGATGGGGGAGGGACTAACTATGGCTACACCTTC.